This passage covers 13 T cell receptor beta chains from one sample sequenced in a study of T cells in Graves' hyperthyroidism and ophthalmopathy. It was RNA transcripts that yielded the amplified TCR beta CDR3 regions. TCR CDR3 regions were first amplified by RT-PCR with HTBI primers. Each CDR3 protein is one row after TCRdb ran MiXCR on the multiplex PCR reads. The sample has about 560,000 distinct CDR3 sequences; 16% are singletons. The source material was blood. These TCRs come from a woman aged 18-30 years with Graves' hyperthyroidism.

This clonotype appeared many times. The V call is TRBV11-3, the J call TRBJ2-3, with D unresolved. CDR1 SGHNT and CDR2 YENEEA come from the germline V gene. CDR3 length equals 10 residues. The V and J ends lost 7 bases and 5 bases respectively, with 4 bases between them. For the CDR3, the DNA is TGTGCCAGCATGGGAGATACGCAGTATTTT. This translates into CASMGDTQYF.

This clonotype turned up a few times. The J gene is TRBJ1-3, the V gene TRBV30, with D unclear. CDR1 and CDR2 (germline): GTSNPN, SVGIG (reference sequence). Trimming left V 0 bases short and J 8 bases short, with 5 bases between. The CDR3 consists of 11 residues. The DNA for the CDR3 is TGTGCCTGGAGTGTACAAGACACCATATATTTT. This encodes CAWSVQDTIYF.

This clonotype was seen only a few times. This sequence joins TRBV12-3 or TRBV12-4 and TRBJ1-1; no definite D call. Trimming took off 5 bases at V and 2 bases at J, with 18 bases between the two ends. The CDR3 sequence is 16 residues long. The CDR3 loop reads CASSKDADPINTEAFF. The DNA for the CDR3 is TGTGCCAGCAGTAAGGACGCGGATCCGATAAACACTGAAGCTTTCTTT.

This CDR3 is CASRQQGSRLRSETQYF. The CDR3 bases are TGTGCCAGCAGACAACAGGGTTCTAGACTCCGGTCTGAGACCCAGTACTTC. The rearrangement joins TRBV2 to TRBJ2-5, with a weak D call TRBD1 (6 bases). Trimming cost V 6 bases and J 5 bases, with 25 bases left between them. This CDR3 is 17 amino acids long. The germline V gene encodes CDR1 SNHLY and CDR2 FYNNEI.

This clonotype was recorded once. A much larger clone sits a single nucleotide away, making a read error possible. The chain links TRBV3-1 to TRBJ1-1; a weak D match, TRBD1 (5 bases). The CDR3 consists of 16 residues. V lost 1 base and J 4 bases, leaving 16 bases between the germline ends. From germline, CDR1 is LGHDT and CDR2 YNNKEL (reference sequence). CDR3 in DNA: TGTGCCAGCAGCCAAGTAGGTGGGGGATTAAGCACTGAAGCTTTCTTT. Its protein product is CASSQVGGGLSTEAFF.

The chain joins TRBV3-1 to TRBJ2-2, with D perhaps TRBD2 (6 bases). The CDR3 contains 17 residues. V lost 4 bases and J lost 7, with 22 bases in between. Germline-derived CDR1 and CDR2 are LGHDT and YNNKEL (reference sequence). The CDR3: CASSRASGGAGGGELFF. CDR3 nucleotide sequence: TGTGCCAGCAGCCGCGCCTCCGGGGGTGCCGGGGGCGGGGAGCTGTTTTTT.

This rearrangement joins TRBV5-1 to TRBJ1-5; D is unclear. This CDR3 is 14 amino acids long. V shed 2 bases and J shed 2 bases, with 8 bases lying between them. Germline V lookup: CDR1 SGHRS, CDR2 YFSETQ. CDR3: CASSFGPGNQPQHF. CDR3 DNA: TGCGCCAGCAGCTTCGGGCCCGGCAATCAGCCCCAGCATTTT.

This chain links TRBV29-1 with TRBJ1-2; D is possibly TRBD1 (5 bases). This CDR3 is 16 amino acids long. Looked up from germline, CDR1 is SQVTM and CDR2 is ANQGSEA. The V end lost 0 bases, the J end lost 4 bases, and 18 bases lay between the germline ends. The CDR3 nucleotides are TGCAGCGTTGAAGATCCTCCTCGGCAGGGAAGCTATGGCTACACCTTC. Its protein product is CSVEDPPRQGSYGYTF. Full variable domain (outside the CDR3, taken from reference TRBV29-1 and TRBJ1-2): SAVISQKPSRDICQRGTSLTIQCQVDSQVTMMFWYRQQPGQSLTLIATANQGSEATYESGFVIDKFPISRPNLTFSTLTVSNMSPEDSSIYLCSVEDPPRQGSYGYTFGSGTRLTVV.

V gene TRBV2 combines with J gene TRBJ1-6, with D possibly being TRBD1 (6 bases). CDR1 SNHLY and CDR2 FYNNEI come from the germline V gene. The germline V and J ends were trimmed by 6 bases and 9 bases, with 15 bases remaining between them. There are 14 residues in the CDR3. The CDR3, as DNA: TGTGCCAGCAGCGCGGAGGGGGGGGGTTCACCCCTCCACTTT. Encoded protein: CASSAEGGGSPLHF.

V and J are TRBV9 and TRBJ1-1; D gene uncertain. This CDR3 has 14 residues. V was trimmed by 5 bases and J by 4 bases, leaving 15 bases between them. Germline loops: CDR1 SGDLS, CDR2 YYNGEE. CDR3 coding DNA: TGTGCCAGCAGTCAATCCCCGGGAGGCACTGAAGCTTTCTTT. It is translated as CASSQSPGGTEAFF.

At least ten counts were recorded for this clonotype. V gene TRBV7-9 combines with J gene TRBJ2-7, with 7 bases matching TRBD2. Germline CDR1 SEHNR, CDR2 FQNEAQ (reference sequence). V dropped 2 bases and J dropped 0; count of bases not matched to a gene: 7. There are 16 residues in the CDR3. CDR3 sequence: CASSLWLAESSYEQYF. CDR3 in DNA: TGTGCCAGCAGCTTATGGCTAGCGGAGAGCTCCTACGAGCAGTACTTC.

V usage is TRBV29-1 and J usage is TRBJ2-1, with 7 positions matching TRBD2. Germline-derived CDR1 and CDR2 are SQVTM and ANQGSEA. Trimming cost V 3 bases and J 4 bases; bases outside gene matches: 6. The CDR3 loop spans 14 amino acids. The CDR3: CSVDGGKMYNEQFF. CDR3 nucleotides: TGCAGCGTTGACGGGGGGAAAATGTACAATGAGCAGTTCTTC.

This clonotype occurred many times. J is TRBJ2-3 and V is TRBV6-2 or TRBV6-3; perhaps D is TRBD1 or TRBD2 (5 bases each). The CDR3 sequence is 14 residues long. The V gene's germline CDR1 is MNHEY and CDR2 SVGEGT. V was shortened by 6 bases and J by 0 bases, with 10 bases between the two germline ends. The CDR3 DNA reads TGTGCCAGCAGCCGGGACGCCAGCACAGATACGCAGTATTTT. Translation: CASSRDASTDTQYF.